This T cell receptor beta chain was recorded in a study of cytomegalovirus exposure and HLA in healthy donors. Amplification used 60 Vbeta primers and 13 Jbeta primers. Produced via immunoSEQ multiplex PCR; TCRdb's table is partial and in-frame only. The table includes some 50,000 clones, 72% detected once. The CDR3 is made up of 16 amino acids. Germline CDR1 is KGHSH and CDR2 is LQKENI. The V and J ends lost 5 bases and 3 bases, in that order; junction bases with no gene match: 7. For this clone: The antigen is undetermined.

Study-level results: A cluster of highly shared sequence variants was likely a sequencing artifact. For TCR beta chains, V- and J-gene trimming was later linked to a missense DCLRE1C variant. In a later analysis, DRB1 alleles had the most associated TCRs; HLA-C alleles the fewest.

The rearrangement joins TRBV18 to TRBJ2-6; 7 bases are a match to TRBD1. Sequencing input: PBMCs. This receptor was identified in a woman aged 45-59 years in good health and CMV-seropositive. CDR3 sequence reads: CASSLDRHRGANVLTF. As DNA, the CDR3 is TGTGCCAGCTCATTGGACAGGCACCGTGGGGCCAACGTCCTGACTTTC.